This entry is about one T cell receptor beta chain. This clone's antigen is unknown. No base quality values were provided; no much bigger clone lies one nucleotide off. This entry comes from a study of blood T cell repertoires in COVID-19 (dated by TCRdb to the early 2020s). Turning to the overall study: The collaborator samples originated in the United States, Italy and Spain and spanned the acute and convalescent phases of COVID-19. The material from the prospective study consisted of cDNA or gDNA derived from T cells, B-cell-depleted T cells, or PBMCs. Subjects who had been exposed to COVID-19, were actively infected with it, or had recovered from it provided the deeply sampled blood TCRbeta repertoires that made up the dataset. The repertoires were released in a freely available public database meant as a resource for research on the immune response to SARS-CoV-2. The samples were drawn from the first 160 participants of the ongoing ImmuneRACE study and from 1,200 or so subjects provided by 6 global collaborators. Nearly every sample came with metadata listing a de-identified subject ID, COVID-19 status, age in years and sex. Where available, HLA class I and class II types were obtained from metadata supplied by the sample provider rather than from assay-based typing.

TCRbeta CDR3 regions were amplified from genomic DNA by means of the immunoSEQ Assay, a bias-controlled multiplex PCR. Processing in the source paper ran as follows. Within the assay, amplification of reference gene primers was used to estimate how many nucleated cells each sample contained. To quantify the absolute abundance of each unique TCRbeta CDR3 rearrangement, sequence reads were collapsed and filtered. For each sample, productive Simpson clonality was calculated by taking the square root of Simpson's diversity index across productive rearrangements. This is the immuneACCESS table as TCRdb keeps it, with only in-frame sequences that have V and J called. A part of the clones is gone; compared with another copy, unresolved V genes explain less than half, and the rest is unexplained. The DNA gave D and trimming, while V, J and clone size come from that table. The sample table contains around 200,000 clones; only one count was recorded for approximately 85% of them. The top ten hold 5.6% of the sample.

Participants in the prospective study were aged roughly 18 to 100 years, lived in 24 United States geographic areas, and enrolled through a virtual design. Cohort assignment in the prospective study relied on participant-reported clinical history from a screening survey and a study questionnaire. In the prospective study, whole blood, serum and a nasopharyngeal or oropharyngeal swab were collected from each participant by mobile phlebotomists. Participants in the prospective study had the option to provide additional blood draws and questionnaires over an approximately 2-month period. Before DNA extraction, prospective study blood samples were shipped either frozen or at room temperature. At the junction V is shortened by 6 bases and J by 4 bases, with 19 bases in between. The germline V gene (reference sequence) gives CDR1 as SEHNR and CDR2 as FQNEAQ. Including the terminal cysteine and phenylalanine, the CDR3 comprises 15 residues. Left in the record is the CDR3 DNA by itself, 45 bases read in frame from the first base.

What the authors observed across the whole study: How much clinical and demographic metadata was included differed by source and by participant, and the metadata was provided uncurated.

Rearrangement joined TRBV7-9 to TRBJ2-7; there is no confident call for the D gene. The receptor's source is a man in his forties or fifties with acute COVID-19. Sequencing was done on a sample of PBMCs or T cells enriched from blood (not recorded which). The DNA is as follows: TGTGCCAGCAGTATGAGAGACTCTACCTTTTACGAGCAGTACTTC. This sequence encodes CASSMRDSTFYEQYF.